Listed below are T cell receptor beta chains from one sample, sequenced in a study of blood T cell repertoires in COVID-19. Method: immunoSEQ multiplex PCR; TCRdb's copy keeps in-frame clones and lacks some. The top ten hold around a tenth of the sample, which has approximately 100,000 clones, approximately 86% seen once. Sequencing was carried out using peripheral blood. These TCRs come from a man aged 50 or older with acute or convalescent COVID-19. The conserved cysteine and the conserved F or W are not part of the CDR3 here. Clone size appears in some rows only: once, few, many, or a class for an expanded clone.

v_gene	abundance	j_gene	CDR3aa
TRBV10-1	.	TRBJ2-1	ASAQGSEQF
TRBV7-6	.	TRBJ1-5	ASSLGGLRNQPQH
TRBV2	.	TRBJ1-2	ASSEQEYGYT
TRBV6-2/TRBV6-3	.	TRBJ1-1	ASSYGEANTEAF
TRBV5-4	.	TRBJ2-2	ASSLGLAANTGELF
TRBV29-1	.	TRBJ1-1	SVGQMNTEAF
TRBV27	.	TRBJ1-2	ASSRGGTHYGYT
TRBV3-1/TRBV3-2	.	TRBJ2-1	ASSRDSGSSSYNEQF
TRBV27	.	TRBJ2-7	ASSSYRAEQY
TRBV18	.	TRBJ2-3	ASSPGDRASTDTQY
TRBV2	once	TRBJ1-4	ASSRLGHDNEKLF
TRBV3-1/TRBV3-2	.	TRBJ1-1	ASRPAQGGTEAF
TRBV7-9	.	TRBJ1-1	ASSLLTGLNTEAF
TRBV5-1	.	TRBJ2-2	ASSQLAGDPTGELF
TRBV7-9	.	TRBJ1-5	ASSTGQGSNQPQH
TRBV3-1/TRBV3-2	.	TRBJ1-1	ASEGQVNEAF
TRBV12-2	.	TRBJ1-5	ASRLTASNQPQH
TRBV11-3	.	TRBJ1-1	ASSPFRGPGTEAF
TRBV4-2	.	TRBJ1-4	ASSQVPGQEKLF
TRBV11-2	.	TRBJ2-7	ASSFSSVSYEQY
TRBV6-7	.	TRBJ2-1	ASSRRDTISSGRGNEQF
TRBV5-6	.	TRBJ2-3	ASSLGGTNTDTQY
TRBV6-5	.	TRBJ1-5	ASSPGTGQPQH
TRBV14	.	TRBJ2-7	ASSPLGGRRDEQY
TRBV19	.	TRBJ1-4	ASIGEIGEKLF
TRBV6-5	.	TRBJ1-1	ASSYRGNMNTEAF